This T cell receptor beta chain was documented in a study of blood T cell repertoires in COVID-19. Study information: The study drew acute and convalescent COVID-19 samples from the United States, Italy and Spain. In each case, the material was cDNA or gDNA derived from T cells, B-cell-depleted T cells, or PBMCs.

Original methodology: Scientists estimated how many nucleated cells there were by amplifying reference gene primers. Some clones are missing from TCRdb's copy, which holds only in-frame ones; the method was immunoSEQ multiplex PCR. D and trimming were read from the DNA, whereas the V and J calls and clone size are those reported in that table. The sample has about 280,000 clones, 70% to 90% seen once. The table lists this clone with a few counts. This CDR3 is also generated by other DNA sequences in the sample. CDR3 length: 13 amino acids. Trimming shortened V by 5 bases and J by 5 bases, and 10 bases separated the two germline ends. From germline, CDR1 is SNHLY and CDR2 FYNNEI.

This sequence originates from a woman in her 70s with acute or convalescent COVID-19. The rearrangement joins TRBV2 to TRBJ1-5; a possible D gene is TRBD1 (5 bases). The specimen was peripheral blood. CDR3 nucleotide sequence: TGTGCCAGCAGTCGACAGATCGATCAGCCCCAGCATTTT. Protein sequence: CASSRQIDQPQHF. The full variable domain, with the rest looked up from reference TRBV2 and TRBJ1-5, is EPEVTQTPSHQVTQMGQEVILRCVPISNHLYFYWYRQILGQKVEFLVSFYNNEISEKSEIFDDQFSVERPDGSNFTLKIRSTKLEDSAMYFCASSRQIDQPQHFGDGTRLSIL.